A selection of T cell receptor beta chains follows, all from one sample in a study of CD8 T cells in ankylosing spondylitis. One entry per CDR3 protein, called by TCRdb with MiXCR from the 5' RACE reads. The sample records 650,000 to 800,000 distinct CDR3 sequences, over 15% being singletons. Material for sequencing was blood, either unsorted or a sorted T cell fraction (not recorded which). Every receptor here comes from a male donor with ankylosing spondylitis. Each CDR3 is given with its conserved first and last residue. D genes are given only for firm matches. Clone size appears in some rows only: once, few, many, or a class for an expanded clone.

.	.	TRBJ2-1	TRBV2	TGTGCCAGCAGTGAAGGGTGGGACTTGATCTACAATGAGCAGTTCTTC	CASSEGWDLIYNEQFF
.	.	TRBJ1-2	TRBV20-1	TGCAGTGCGGGAGTGGGGGGCGCAGGCTATGGCTACACCTTC	CSAGVGGAGYGYTF
few	.	TRBJ2-1	TRBV4-1	TGCGCCAGCAGCCAATTACAGTCCAATGAGCAGTTCTTC	CASSQLQSNEQFF
.	TRBD1	TRBJ2-2	TRBV12-3/TRBV12-4	TGTGCCAGCAGTTCGGGGCAGGGGGCGAGGGGCGGGGAGCTGTTTTTT	CASSSGQGARGGELFF
.	.	TRBJ2-2	TRBV6-4	TGTGCCAGCAGTGAAGGAGGGGGCGGCGGGGAGCTGTTTTTT	CASSEGGGGGELFF
.	.	TRBJ2-5	TRBV20-1	TGCAGTGCTAGGGGCGGCAGGTATAAGACCCAGTACTTC	CSARGGRYKTQYF
.	.	TRBJ1-6	TRBV18	TGTGCCAGCTCACCCAGGGAGGAACCCCTCCACTTT	CASSPREEPLHF
.	.	TRBJ1-5	TRBV6-2/TRBV6-3	TGTGCCAGCAGGTCCGCCCTCCGTGACTCTTTCAATCAGCCCCAGCATTTT	CASRSALRDSFNQPQHF
.	TRBD1	TRBJ2-1	TRBV2	TGTGCCAGCAGCAACACAGGGGTCAATGAGCAGTTCTTC	CASSNTGVNEQFF
few	TRBD1	TRBJ2-2	TRBV28	TGTGCCAGCAGAACCAGCGCCGGGACAGAGAACACCGGGGAGCTGTTTTTT	CASRTSAGTENTGELFF
.	TRBD1	TRBJ2-1	TRBV5-1	TGCGCCAGCAGCACAGACAGGGTGTCCTACAATGAGCAGTTCTTC	CASSTDRVSYNEQFF
few	TRBD1	TRBJ2-1	TRBV29-1	TGCAGCGTTGAGGGTGTAGGGACAGGGGGGTCCTACAATGAGCAGTTCTTC	CSVEGVGTGGSYNEQFF
few	TRBD2	TRBJ2-7	TRBV20-1	TGCAGTGCTAGAGGAGTAGCTAGCGGGAGGACCTACGAGCAGTACTTC	CSARGVASGRTYEQYF
few	.	TRBJ2-5	TRBV4-1	TGCGCCAGCAGCCACCCTAGCGAGGAGACCCAGTACTTC	CASSHPSEETQYF
.	TRBD1	TRBJ2-3	TRBV3-1	TGTGCCAGCAGCCAAGACTATCGCGGGACAGGGTTCACAGATACGCAGTATTTT	CASSQDYRGTGFTDTQYF
.	TRBD2	TRBJ2-2	TRBV7-3	TGTGCCAGCAGCTTAAGGGAGAGCGGGGAGCTCTTTTTC	CASSLRESGELFF
.	TRBD1	TRBJ1-1	TRBV7-9	TGTGCCAGCAGCTATGGGAGGGACAGGGGACCTAACACTGAAGCTTTCTTT	CASSYGRDRGPNTEAFF
.	.	TRBJ2-3	TRBV12-3/TRBV12-4	TGTGCCTCTACTACCTGGGGGACTAGCACAGATACGCAGTATTTT	CASTTWGTSTDTQYF
many	.	TRBJ1-1	TRBV20-1	TGCAGTGCTATCGCCAGATGGGGACCGAACACTGAAGCTTTCTTT	CSAIARWGPNTEAFF
.	.	TRBJ1-4	TRBV5-4	.	CASSLFAGARKNCFF
few	TRBD2	TRBJ2-2	TRBV4-3	TGCGCCAGCAGCCAAGAGCTAGCGGGAGTTGGCGGGGAGCTGTTTTTT	CASSQELAGVGGELFF
.	.	TRBJ1-2	TRBV5-4	TGTGCCAGCAGACCGTGGGGGGGCAATGGCTACACCTTC	CASRPWGGNGYTF
.	.	TRBJ2-7	TRBV4-1	TGCGCCAGCAGCCAAGATCTGTCCAGGGACGAGCAGTACTTC	CASSQDLSRDEQYF
many	.	TRBJ2-4	TRBV5-1	TGCGCCAGCAGCCACGGGGCAGCTCTAGCCAAAAACATTCAGTACTTC	CASSHGAALAKNIQYF
few	.	TRBJ1-1	TRBV12-3/TRBV12-4	TGTGCCAGCAGTTCCAACATGGCAGGTCCTGCCAGAAACACTGAAGCTTTCTTT	CASSSNMAGPARNTEAFF
.	.	TRBJ1-4	TRBV5-5	TGTGCCAGCAGCTCCCGGGGCGGGAAGGAAAAACTGTTTTTT	CASSSRGGKEKLFF
few	TRBD2	TRBJ2-1	TRBV20-1	TGCAGTGCTAGAGATGGTCTAGCGGACTACAATGAGCAGTTCTTC	CSARDGLADYNEQFF
few	.	TRBJ2-1	TRBV4-2	TGTGCCAGCAGCCAAGTTGTATCTTCCTACAATGAGCAGTTCTTC	CASSQVVSSYNEQFF
many	.	TRBJ1-5	TRBV12-3/TRBV12-4	TGTGCCAGCAAACTAAGAGAGGGGAATCAGCCCCAGCATTTT	CASKLREGNQPQHF
many	.	TRBJ1-1	TRBV6-2/TRBV6-3	TGTGCCAGCAGTTACTCGGCGGAAGCTTTCTTT	CASSYSAEAFF
.	.	TRBJ2-1	TRBV18	TGTGCCAGCTCACTGTACAGGGAGGTATCCTACAATGAGCAGTTCTTC	CASSLYREVSYNEQFF
.	.	TRBJ1-1	TRBV12-3/TRBV12-4	TGTGCCAGCAGTTTGAACGCGGGAGGGAACACTGAAGCTTTCTTT	CASSLNAGGNTEAFF
.	TRBD1	TRBJ2-1	TRBV27	TGTGCCAGCACTTCGGGACAGGGAATAGGCAATGAGCAGTTCTTC	CASTSGQGIGNEQFF
.	TRBD2	TRBJ2-3	TRBV10-1	TGCGCCAGCAGTGAGAGCCTAGCGGGGAGCACAGATACGCAGTATTTT	CASSESLAGSTDTQYF
.	TRBD2	TRBJ2-1	TRBV29-1	TGCAGCGTTGCGGGACTAGCGAGCAATGAGCAGTTCTTC	CSVAGLASNEQFF
.	.	TRBJ1-6	TRBV12-3/TRBV12-4	TGTGCCAGCAGTTTGTGGGGGCCACATAATTCACCCCTCCACTTT	CASSLWGPHNSPLHF
few	.	TRBJ2-3	TRBV11-2	TGTGCCAGCAGCCCGGGCCCGACTAGCACAGATACGCAGTATTTT	CASSPGPTSTDTQYF